The rows below give T cell receptor beta chains drawn from one sample of a study of PD-1 blockade in classical Hodgkin lymphoma. Measured with immunoSEQ multiplex PCR; TCRdb has only the in-frame clones, and not every one. The sample contains some 58,000 clones, more than 90% of which appear only once. The input for sequencing was peripheral blood mononuclear cells (PBMCs), taken before the fourth cycle of nivolumab. The receptor set was obtained from a human donor with classical Hodgkin lymphoma. The CDR3 runs from the conserved cysteine through the conserved F or W. The D gene is left open where the match is weak.

D gene: .
J gene: TRBJ2-7
V gene: TRBV20-1
CDR3 protein: CSASVQGGQYF

D gene: TRBD2
J gene: TRBJ2-5
V gene: TRBV6-6
CDR3 protein: CASSVSGGAFETQYF

D gene: .
J gene: TRBJ2-7
V gene: TRBV28
CDR3 protein: CASRVNRDEQYF

D gene: TRBD2
J gene: TRBJ2-2
V gene: TRBV15
CDR3 protein: CATSRTLAGDTGELFF

D gene: .
J gene: TRBJ2-6
V gene: TRBV7-6
CDR3 protein: CASSLQGSSGANVLTF

D gene: .
J gene: TRBJ2-7
V gene: TRBV11-2
CDR3 protein: CASSHYEQYF

D gene: .
J gene: TRBJ2-3
V gene: TRBV7-9
CDR3 protein: CASSSRLESTDTQYF

D gene: .
J gene: TRBJ1-1
V gene: TRBV7-3
CDR3 protein: CASSLRPRGAGESTEAFF

D gene: .
J gene: TRBJ2-3
V gene: TRBV7-9
CDR3 protein: CASSIRDNERPDTQYF

D gene: TRBD1
J gene: TRBJ2-7
V gene: TRBV27
CDR3 protein: CASSLGTDSYEQYF

D gene: .
J gene: TRBJ2-3
V gene: TRBV7-9
CDR3 protein: CASSLPGSSNTDTQYF

D gene: TRBD2
J gene: TRBJ2-1
V gene: TRBV20-1
CDR3 protein: CGTIFYNEQFF

D gene: .
J gene: TRBJ2-5
V gene: TRBV5-6
CDR3 protein: CASRPAGTQYQETQYF

D gene: .
J gene: TRBJ2-7
V gene: TRBV6-1
CDR3 protein: CASSDPSDRAYEQYF

D gene: .
J gene: TRBJ1-1
V gene: TRBV4-2
CDR3 protein: CASSQDPGHYTEAFF

D gene: TRBD2
J gene: TRBJ2-7
V gene: TRBV28
CDR3 protein: CASSLSGGSYEQYF

D gene: .
J gene: TRBJ2-2
V gene: TRBV11-2
CDR3 protein: CASSLTTGELFF

D gene: .
J gene: TRBJ1-5
V gene: TRBV2
CDR3 protein: CASRGEGTQHF

D gene: .
J gene: TRBJ2-3
V gene: TRBV7-8
CDR3 protein: CASSLRGRPSTDTQYF

D gene: TRBD1
J gene: TRBJ2-1
V gene: TRBV5-1
CDR3 protein: CASSSSRTGGSYNEQFF

D gene: TRBD2
J gene: TRBJ2-1
V gene: TRBV5-6
CDR3 protein: CASTGGLAGRNEQFF

D gene: .
J gene: TRBJ2-6
V gene: TRBV2
CDR3 protein: CASRQGNSGANVLTF

D gene: .
J gene: TRBJ2-7
V gene: TRBV7-9
CDR3 protein: CASSFAPDFGGEQYF

D gene: .
J gene: TRBJ2-7
V gene: TRBV10-3
CDR3 protein: CAISGVSGSNQYF

D gene: TRBD2
J gene: TRBJ2-1
V gene: TRBV6-6
CDR3 protein: CASTIGLAGAYNEQFF